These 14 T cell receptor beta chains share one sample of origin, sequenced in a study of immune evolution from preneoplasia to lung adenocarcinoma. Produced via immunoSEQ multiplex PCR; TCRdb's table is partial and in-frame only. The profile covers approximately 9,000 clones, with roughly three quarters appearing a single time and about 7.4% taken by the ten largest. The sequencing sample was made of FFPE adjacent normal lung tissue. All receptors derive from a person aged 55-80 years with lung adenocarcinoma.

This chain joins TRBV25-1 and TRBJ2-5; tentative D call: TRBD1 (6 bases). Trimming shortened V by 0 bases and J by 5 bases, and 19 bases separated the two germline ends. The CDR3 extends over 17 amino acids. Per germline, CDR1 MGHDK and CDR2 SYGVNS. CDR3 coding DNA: TGTGCCAGCAGTGAATATTGGGGGCTTCGAGGACAGGAGACCCAGTACTTC. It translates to CASSEYWGLRGQETQYF.

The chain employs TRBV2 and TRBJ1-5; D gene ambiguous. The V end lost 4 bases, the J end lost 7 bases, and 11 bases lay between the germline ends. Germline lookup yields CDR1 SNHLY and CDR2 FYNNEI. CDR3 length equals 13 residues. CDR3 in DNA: TGTGCCAGCAGTGTCGCTCTACGCCAGCCCCAGCATTTT. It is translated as CASSVALRQPQHF.

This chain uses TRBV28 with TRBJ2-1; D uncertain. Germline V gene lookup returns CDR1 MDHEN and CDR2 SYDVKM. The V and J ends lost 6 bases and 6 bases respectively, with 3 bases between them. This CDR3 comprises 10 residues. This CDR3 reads CASSLNEQFF. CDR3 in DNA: TGTGCCAGCAGCCTCAATGAGCAGTTCTTC.

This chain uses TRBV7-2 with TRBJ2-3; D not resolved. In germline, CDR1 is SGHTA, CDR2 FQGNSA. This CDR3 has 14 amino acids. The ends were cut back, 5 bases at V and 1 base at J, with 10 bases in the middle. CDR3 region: CASSQGWGTDTQYF. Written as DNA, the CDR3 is TGTGCCAGCAGCCAAGGCTGGGGCACAGATACGCAGTATTTT.

CDR3 coding DNA: TGTGCCAGCAGCCAAGATCGGGGCCTACCCACAGATACGCAGTATTTT. Translated, it gives CASSQDRGLPTDTQYF. The chain recombines TRBV4-2 with TRBJ2-3; D may correspond to TRBD1 or TRBD2 (5 bases each). The CDR3 is made up of 16 amino acids. V was cut by 0 bases and J by 2 bases, with 12 bases left in between. Germline V CDR1 and CDR2: LGHNA, YNFKEQ.

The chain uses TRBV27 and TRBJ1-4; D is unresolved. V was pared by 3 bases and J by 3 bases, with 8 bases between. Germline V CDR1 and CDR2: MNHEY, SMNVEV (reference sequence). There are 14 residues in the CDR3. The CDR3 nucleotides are TGTGCCAGCAGTTTCGGGGATGCTAATGAAAAACTGTTTTTT. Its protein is CASSFGDANEKLFF.

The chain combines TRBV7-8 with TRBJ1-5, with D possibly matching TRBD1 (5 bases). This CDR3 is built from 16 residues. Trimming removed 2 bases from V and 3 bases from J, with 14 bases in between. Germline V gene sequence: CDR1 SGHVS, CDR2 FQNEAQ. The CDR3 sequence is CASSLNVAGTNQPQHF. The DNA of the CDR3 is TGTGCCAGCAGCTTAAATGTGGCAGGGACCAATCAGCCCCAGCATTTT.

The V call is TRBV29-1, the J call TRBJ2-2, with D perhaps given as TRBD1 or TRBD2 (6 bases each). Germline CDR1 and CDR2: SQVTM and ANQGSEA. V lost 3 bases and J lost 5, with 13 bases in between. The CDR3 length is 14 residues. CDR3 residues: CSVDVRGQTGELFF. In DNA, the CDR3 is TGCAGCGTTGATGTCCGGGGGCAGACCGGGGAGCTGTTTTTT.

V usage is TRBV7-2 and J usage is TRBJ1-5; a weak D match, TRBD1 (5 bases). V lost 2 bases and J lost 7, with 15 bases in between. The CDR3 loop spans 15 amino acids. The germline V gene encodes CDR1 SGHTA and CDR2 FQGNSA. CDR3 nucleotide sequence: TGTGCCAGCAGCTTATACGCGGGGGGTGACCAGCCCCAGCATTTT. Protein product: CASSLYAGGDQPQHF.

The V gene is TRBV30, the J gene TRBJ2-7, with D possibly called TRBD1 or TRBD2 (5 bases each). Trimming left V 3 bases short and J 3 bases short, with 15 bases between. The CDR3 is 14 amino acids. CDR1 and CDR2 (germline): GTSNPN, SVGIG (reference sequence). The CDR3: CAWRGPGEYYEQYF. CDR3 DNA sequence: TGTGCCTGGAGGGGACCCGGCGAGTACTACGAGCAGTACTTC.

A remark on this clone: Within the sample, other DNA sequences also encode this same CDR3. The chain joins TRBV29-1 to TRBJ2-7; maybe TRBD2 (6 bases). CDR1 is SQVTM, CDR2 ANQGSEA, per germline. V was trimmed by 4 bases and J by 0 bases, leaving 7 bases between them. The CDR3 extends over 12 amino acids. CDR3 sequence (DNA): TGCAGCGTTGGGGGGGACTCCTACGAGCAGTACTTC. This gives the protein CSVGGDSYEQYF.

In DNA form, the CDR3 reads TGTGCCAGCAGTGGGGGAAACACCATATATTTT. Encoded protein: CASSGGNTIYF. The chain joins TRBV27 to TRBJ1-3; D is uncertain. This CDR3 is 11 amino acids long. CDR1 is MNHEY and CDR2 is SMNVEV in the germline V gene (reference sequence). V was clipped by 5 bases and J by 4 bases, with 3 bases between them.

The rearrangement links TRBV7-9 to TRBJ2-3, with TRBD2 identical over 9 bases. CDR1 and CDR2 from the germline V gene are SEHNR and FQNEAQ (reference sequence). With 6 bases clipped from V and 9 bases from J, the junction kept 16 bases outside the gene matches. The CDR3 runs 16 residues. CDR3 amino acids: CASSDSGGALSGTQYF. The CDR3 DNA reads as TGTGCCAGCAGTGATAGCGGGGGAGCCCTCTCTGGGACGCAGTATTTT.

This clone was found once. The CDR3 nucleotides read TGTGCCAGCAGCGACAGGGAAGGTCAGCCCCAGCATTTT. It yields the protein CASSDREGQPQHF. This sequence joins TRBV6-1 and TRBJ1-5, with TRBD1 identical over 7 bases. The CDR3 extends over 13 amino acids. Trimming at V came to 6 bases and at J to 6 bases, leaving 5 bases not matched to a gene. The germline CDR1 and CDR2 sequences are MNHNS and SASEGT.